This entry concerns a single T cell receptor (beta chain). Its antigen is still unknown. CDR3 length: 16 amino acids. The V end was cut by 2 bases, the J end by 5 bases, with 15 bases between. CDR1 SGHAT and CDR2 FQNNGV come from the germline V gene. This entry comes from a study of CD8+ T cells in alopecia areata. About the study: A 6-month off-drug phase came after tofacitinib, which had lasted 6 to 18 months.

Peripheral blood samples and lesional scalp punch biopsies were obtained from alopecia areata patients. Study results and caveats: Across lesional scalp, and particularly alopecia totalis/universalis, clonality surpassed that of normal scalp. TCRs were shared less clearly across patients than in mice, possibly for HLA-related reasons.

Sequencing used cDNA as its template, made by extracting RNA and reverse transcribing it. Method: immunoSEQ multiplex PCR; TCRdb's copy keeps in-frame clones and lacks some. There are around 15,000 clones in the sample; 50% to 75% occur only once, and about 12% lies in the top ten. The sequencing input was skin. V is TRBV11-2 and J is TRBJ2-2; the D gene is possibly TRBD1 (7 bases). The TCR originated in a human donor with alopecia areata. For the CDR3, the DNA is TGTGCCAGCAGCTTACTGGAGGGGGCCGGTACCGGGGAGCTGTTTTTT. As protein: CASSLLEGAGTGELFF.